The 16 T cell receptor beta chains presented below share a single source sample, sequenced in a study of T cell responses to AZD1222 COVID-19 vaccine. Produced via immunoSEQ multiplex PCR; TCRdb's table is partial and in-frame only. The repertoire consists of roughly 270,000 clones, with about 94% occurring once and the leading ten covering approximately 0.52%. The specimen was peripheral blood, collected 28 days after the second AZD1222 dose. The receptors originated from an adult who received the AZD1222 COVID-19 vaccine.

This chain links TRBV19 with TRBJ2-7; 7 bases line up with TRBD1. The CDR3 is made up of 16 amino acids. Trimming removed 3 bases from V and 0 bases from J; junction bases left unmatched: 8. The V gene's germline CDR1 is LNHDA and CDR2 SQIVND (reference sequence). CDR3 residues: CASSIGWGQSSYEQYF. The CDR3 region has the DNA TGTGCCAGTAGTATTGGTTGGGGACAGAGCTCCTACGAGCAGTACTTC.

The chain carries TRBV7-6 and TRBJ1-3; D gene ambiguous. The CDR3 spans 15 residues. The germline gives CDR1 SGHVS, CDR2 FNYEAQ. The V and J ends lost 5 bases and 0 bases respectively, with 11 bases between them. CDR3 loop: CASSPPDHSGNTIYF. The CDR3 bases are TGTGCCAGCAGCCCCCCGGATCACTCTGGAAACACCATATATTTT.

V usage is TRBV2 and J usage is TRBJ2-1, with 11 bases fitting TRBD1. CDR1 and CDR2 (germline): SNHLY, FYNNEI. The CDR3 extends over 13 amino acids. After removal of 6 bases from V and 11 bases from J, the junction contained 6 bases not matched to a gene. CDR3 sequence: CASSGTGGLKQFF. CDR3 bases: TGTGCCAGCAGCGGGACAGGGGGACTCAAGCAGTTCTTC. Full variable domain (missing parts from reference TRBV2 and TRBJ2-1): EPEVTQTPSHQVTQMGQEVILRCVPISNHLYFYWYRQILGQKVEFLVSFYNNEISEKSEIFDDQFSVERPDGSNFTLKIRSTKLEDSAMYFCASSGTGGLKQFFGPGTRLTVL.

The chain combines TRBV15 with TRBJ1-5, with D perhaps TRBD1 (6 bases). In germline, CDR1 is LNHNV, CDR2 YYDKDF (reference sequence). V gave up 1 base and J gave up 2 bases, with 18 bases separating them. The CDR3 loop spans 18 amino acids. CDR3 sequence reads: CATSRGIFNRAGNQPQHF. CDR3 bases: TGTGCCACCAGCAGAGGTATTTTTAACAGGGCTGGCAATCAGCCCCAGCATTTT.

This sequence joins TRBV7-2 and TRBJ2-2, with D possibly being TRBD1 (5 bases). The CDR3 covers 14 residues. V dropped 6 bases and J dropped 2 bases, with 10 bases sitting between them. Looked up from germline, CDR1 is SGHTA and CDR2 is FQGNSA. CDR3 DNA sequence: TGTGCCAGCAGTTCAAGGGGAAACACCGGGGAGCTGTTTTTT. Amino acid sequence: CASSSRGNTGELFF.

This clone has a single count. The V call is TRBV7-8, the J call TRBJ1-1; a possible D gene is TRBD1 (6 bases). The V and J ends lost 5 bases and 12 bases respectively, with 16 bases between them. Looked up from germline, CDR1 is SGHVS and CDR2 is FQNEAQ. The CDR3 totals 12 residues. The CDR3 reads CASSGEGGRSFF. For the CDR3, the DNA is TGTGCCAGCAGCGGGGAAGGGGGGAGGTCTTTCTTT.

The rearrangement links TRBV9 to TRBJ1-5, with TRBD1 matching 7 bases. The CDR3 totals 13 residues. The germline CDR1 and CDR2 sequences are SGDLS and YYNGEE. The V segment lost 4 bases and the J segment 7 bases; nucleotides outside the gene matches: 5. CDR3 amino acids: CASSTGDWQPQHF. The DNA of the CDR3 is TGTGCCAGCAGCACAGGGGATTGGCAGCCCCAGCATTTT.

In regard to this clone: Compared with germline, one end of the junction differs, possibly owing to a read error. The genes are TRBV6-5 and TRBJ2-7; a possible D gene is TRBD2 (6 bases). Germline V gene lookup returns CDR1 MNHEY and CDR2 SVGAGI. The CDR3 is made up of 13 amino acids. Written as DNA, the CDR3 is TGTGCCAGCAGTTACTCGGGCACTCCGGGACTTCACTTC. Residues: CASSYSGTPGLHF.

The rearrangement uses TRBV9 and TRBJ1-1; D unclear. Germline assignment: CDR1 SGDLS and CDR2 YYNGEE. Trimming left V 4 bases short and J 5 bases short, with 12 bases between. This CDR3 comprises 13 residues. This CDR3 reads CASSPRPRTEAFF. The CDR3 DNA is TGTGCCAGCAGCCCTCGTCCGAGGACTGAAGCTTTCTTT.

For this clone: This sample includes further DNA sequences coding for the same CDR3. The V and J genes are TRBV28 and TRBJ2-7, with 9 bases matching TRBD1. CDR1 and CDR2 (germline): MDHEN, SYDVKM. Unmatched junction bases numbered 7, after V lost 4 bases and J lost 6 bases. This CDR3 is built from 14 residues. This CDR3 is CASSSPGTGIEQYF. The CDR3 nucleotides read TGTGCCAGCAGTTCCCCCGGGACAGGGATCGAGCAGTACTTC. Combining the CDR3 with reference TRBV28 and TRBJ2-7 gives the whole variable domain DVKVTQSSRYLVKRTGEKVFLECVQDMDHENMFWYRQDPGLGLRLIYFSYDVKMKEKGDIPEGYSVSREKKERFSLILESASTNQTSMYLCASSSPGTGIEQYFGPGTRLTVT.

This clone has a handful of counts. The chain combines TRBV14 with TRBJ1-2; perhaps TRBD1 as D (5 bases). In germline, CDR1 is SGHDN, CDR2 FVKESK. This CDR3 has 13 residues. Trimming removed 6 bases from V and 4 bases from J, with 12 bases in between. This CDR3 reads CASSLQVAYGYTF. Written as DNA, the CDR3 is TGTGCCAGCAGTCTACAGGTGGCCTATGGCTACACCTTC.

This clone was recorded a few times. The CDR3 DNA reads TGTGCCAGTAGTTGGGGAAATGAAGTCGACGAGCAGTACTTC. The encoded protein is CASSWGNEVDEQYF. The rearrangement links TRBV19 to TRBJ2-7; D is undetermined. The V gene's germline CDR1 is LNHDA and CDR2 SQIVND (reference sequence). V was clipped by 5 bases and J by 5 bases, with 16 bases between them. This CDR3 is built from 14 residues.

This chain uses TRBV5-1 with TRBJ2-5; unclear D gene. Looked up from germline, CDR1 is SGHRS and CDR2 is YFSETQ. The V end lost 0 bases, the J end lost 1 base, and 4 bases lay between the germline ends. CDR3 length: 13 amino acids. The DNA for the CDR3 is TGCGCCAGCAGCTTGGACCTCCAAGAGACCCAGTACTTC. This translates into CASSLDLQETQYF.

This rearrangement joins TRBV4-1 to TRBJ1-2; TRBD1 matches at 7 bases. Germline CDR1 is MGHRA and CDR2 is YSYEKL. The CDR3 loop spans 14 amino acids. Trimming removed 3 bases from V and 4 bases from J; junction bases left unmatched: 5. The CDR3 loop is CASSHPGTAYGYTF. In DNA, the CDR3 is TGCGCCAGCAGCCACCCCGGGACAGCCTATGGCTACACCTTC.

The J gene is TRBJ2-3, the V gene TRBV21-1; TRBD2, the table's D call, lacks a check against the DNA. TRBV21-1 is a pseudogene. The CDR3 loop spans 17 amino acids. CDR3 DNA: TGTGCCAGCAGCAGGCCTCGAGCGGGAGATAATACAGATACGCAGTATTTT. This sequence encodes CASSRPRAGDNTDTQYF.

Written as DNA, the CDR3 is TGTGCCAGCTCCCGCGGGAGCTCTAGGGACACCGGGGAGCTGTTTTTT. Residues: CASSRGSSRDTGELFF. The rearrangement links TRBV2 to TRBJ2-2, with 7 positions matching TRBD2. V trimming: 8 bases; J trimming: 3 bases; junction bases outside the gene matches: 12. Germline-derived CDR1 and CDR2 are SNHLY and FYNNEI. This CDR3 is built from 16 residues.